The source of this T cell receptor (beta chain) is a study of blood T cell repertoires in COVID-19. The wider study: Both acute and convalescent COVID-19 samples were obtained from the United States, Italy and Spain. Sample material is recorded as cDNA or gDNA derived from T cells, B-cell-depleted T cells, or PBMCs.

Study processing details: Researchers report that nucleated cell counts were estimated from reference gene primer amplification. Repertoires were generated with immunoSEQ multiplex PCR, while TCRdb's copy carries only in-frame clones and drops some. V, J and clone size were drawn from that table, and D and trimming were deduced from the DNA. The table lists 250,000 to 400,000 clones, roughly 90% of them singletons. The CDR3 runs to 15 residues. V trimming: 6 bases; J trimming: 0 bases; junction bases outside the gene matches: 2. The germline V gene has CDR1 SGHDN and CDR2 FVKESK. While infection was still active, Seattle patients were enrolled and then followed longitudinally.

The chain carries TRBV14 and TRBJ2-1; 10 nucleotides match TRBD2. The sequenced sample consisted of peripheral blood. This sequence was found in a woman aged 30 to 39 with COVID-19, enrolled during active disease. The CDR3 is CASSRLAGSYNEQFF. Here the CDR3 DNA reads TGTGCCAGCAGTCGACTAGCGGGCTCCTACAATGAGCAGTTCTTC. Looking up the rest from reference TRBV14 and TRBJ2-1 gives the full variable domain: EAGVTQFPSHSVIEKGQTVTLRCDPISGHDNLYWYRRVMGKEIKFLLHFVKESKQDESGMPNNRFLAERTGGTYSTLKVQPAELEDSGVYFCASSRLAGSYNEQFFGPGTRLTVL.